Listed below are T cell receptor beta chains from one sample, sequenced in a study of blood T cell repertoires in COVID-19. Produced via immunoSEQ multiplex PCR; TCRdb's table is partial and in-frame only. The repertoire has more than 120,000 clones, approximately 90% of them found once; the top ten carry over 0.8%. The sample consisted of peripheral blood. These receptors originate from a woman aged 45 to 65 with acute or convalescent COVID-19. Both conserved end residues are part of each CDR3. A D gene is named only where the DNA matches it firmly. Size tells how often a clone was seen (once, few, many) or the class of an expanded clone, and some rows leave it out.

j_call v_call clone_size d_call cdr3_aa cdr3_nt
TRBJ1-1 TRBV6-1 NA NA CASSDSIQGEAFF TGTGCCAGCAGTGATTCGATTCAGGGAGAAGCTTTCTTT
TRBJ2-1 TRBV3-1/TRBV3-2 NA TRBD2 CASSQERGVSYNEQFF TGTGCCAGCAGCCAAGAGCGGGGGGTCTCCTACAATGAGCAGTTCTTC
TRBJ1-5 TRBV7-9 NA TRBD1 CASSSGTGSNQPQHF TGTGCCAGCAGCTCCGGGACAGGATCAAATCAGCCCCAGCATTTT
TRBJ1-2 TRBV5-1 NA NA CASSRSQGYGYTF TGCGCCAGCAGCCGATCTCAGGGGTATGGCTACACCTTC
TRBJ1-2 TRBV19 NA NA CASYPGQNVPGGYTF TGTGCCAGTTATCCAGGACAGAATGTTCCGGGAGGCTACACCTTC
TRBJ1-6 TRBV21-1 NA NA CADLFDSEALHF TGTGCCGATTTGTTTGACTCCGAGGCCCTCCACTTT
TRBJ1-2 TRBV4-1 NA TRBD1 CASSLQGARGYTF TGCGCCAGCAGCCTACAGGGGGCGAGGGGCTACACCTTC
TRBJ1-4 TRBV6-2/TRBV6-3 NA NA CASSYSIQQGTNEKLFF TGTGCCAGCAGTTACTCGATCCAACAGGGCACTAATGAAAAACTGTTTTTT
TRBJ2-7 TRBV3-1/TRBV3-2 NA TRBD1 CASSQESRGHYEQYF TGTGCCAGCAGCCAAGAATCCAGGGGGCATTACGAGCAGTACTTC
TRBJ2-2 TRBV19 NA TRBD1 CASRIGTGNTGELFF TGTGCGAGTAGAATTGGGACAGGAAACACCGGGGAGCTGTTTTTT
TRBJ1-5 TRBV6-6 few NA CASSTTGTNQPQHF TGTGCCAGCAGTACTACAGGTACTAATCAGCCCCAGCATTTT
TRBJ1-2 TRBV5-1 NA NA CASSQSGRTGNGYTF TGCGCCAGCAGCCAATCGGGTAGGACGGGGAATGGCTACACCTTC
TRBJ2-7 TRBV24-1 NA NA CATSDGGGDSYEQYF TGTGCCACCAGTGATGGGGGCGGTGACTCCTACGAGCAGTACTTC
TRBJ2-5 TRBV6-5 NA TRBD2 CASSYLGREGETQYF TGTGCCAGCAGTTACCTTGGCAGGGAGGGGGAGACCCAGTACTTC
TRBJ2-1 TRBV11-3 NA TRBD2 CASSSWTSGESYNEQFF TGTGCCAGCAGCTCGTGGACTAGCGGGGAGTCCTACAATGAGCAGTTCTTC
TRBJ2-7 TRBV19 NA NA CASSQTDYEQYF TGTGCCAGTAGTCAGACAGACTACGAGCAGTACTTC
TRBJ1-2 TRBV12-3/TRBV12-4 NA NA CASIRSGNYGYTF TGTGCCAGCATCAGATCGGGTAACTATGGCTACACCTTC
TRBJ1-5 TRBV29-1 NA TRBD1 CSAALQGADQPQHF TGCAGCGCGGCCCTACAGGGGGCTGATCAGCCCCAGCATTTT
TRBJ2-6 TRBV7-7 NA TRBD1 CASSTDRLNPRRLFSGANVLTF TGTGCCAGCAGCACGGACAGGCTCAACCCGAGGAGGCTGTTCTCTGGGGCCAACGTCCTGACTTTC
TRBJ2-3 TRBV11-1 NA TRBD2 CASSRPGGHTDTQYF TGTGCCAGCAGCCGTCCGGGAGGGCACACAGATACGCAGTATTTT
TRBJ2-3 TRBV7-3 NA TRBD2 CASSPAGGLVPDTQYF TGTGCCAGCAGCCCGGCGGGGGGGCTCGTCCCAGATACGCAGTATTTT
TRBJ2-1 TRBV5-1 once NA CASSLSGAGGGDEQFF TGCGCCAGCAGCTTGAGTGGTGCGGGCGGCGGCGATGAGCAGTTCTTC
TRBJ1-3 TRBV7-2 NA NA CASSLVGGAGNTIYF TGTGCCAGCAGCTTAGTCGGAGGGGCTGGAAACACCATATATTTT
TRBJ2-7 TRBV6-1 NA NA CASSEMAQVAYEQYF TGTGCCAGCAGTGAAATGGCTCAGGTTGCCTACGAGCAGTACTTC
TRBJ2-2 TRBV10-3 NA TRBD1 CAIRSTGSDTGELFF TGTGCCATCAGGTCGACAGGGTCGGACACCGGGGAGCTGTTTTTT
TRBJ2-7 TRBV29-1 NA NA CSVEGSGSYEQYF TGCAGCGTTGAAGGGTCGGGCTCCTACGAGCAGTACTTC
TRBJ2-3 TRBV2 few TRBD2 CASSVWRPSGDTQYF TGTGCCAGCAGTGTCTGGCGCCCTAGCGGGGATACGCAGTATTTT
TRBJ2-5 TRBV19 NA TRBD2 CASSGQLAGDGETQYF TGTGCCAGTAGTGGACAACTAGCGGGAGATGGTGAGACCCAGTACTTC
TRBJ2-3 TRBV5-1 NA NA CASRGGNPTDTQYF TGCGCCAGCAGAGGAGGGAACCCCACAGATACGCAGTATTTT
TRBJ1-1 TRBV7-6 NA NA CASSGGELAPNTEAFF TGTGCCAGCAGCGGAGGGGAATTGGCCCCGAACACTGAAGCTTTCTTT
TRBJ2-3 TRBV7-2 NA TRBD2 CASSLRPLAGGPTDTQYF TGTGCCAGCAGCTTAAGGCCCCTAGCGGGGGGGCCCACAGATACGCAGTATTTT
TRBJ2-7 TRBV6-5 few NA CASLTYEQYF TGTGCCAGCCTTACCTACGAGCAGTACTTC
TRBJ1-1 TRBV20-1 NA NA CSASRVGAEAFF TGCAGTGCTAGTCGGGTCGGGGCTGAAGCTTTCTTT
TRBJ1-3 TRBV7-2 NA NA CASSPRDTSGNTIYF TGTGCCAGCAGCCCGAGGGACACCTCTGGAAACACCATATATTTT
TRBJ1-2 TRBV4-1 many NA CASSQSRGGYGYTF TGCGCCAGCAGCCAAAGCAGGGGCGGCTATGGCTACACCTTC
TRBJ2-1 TRBV20-1 NA NA CSASPLGQYNEQFF TGCAGTGCTAGTCCACTTGGGCAGTACAATGAGCAGTTCTTC
TRBJ1-1 TRBV6-1 NA NA CASSEPLTEAFF TGTGCCAGCAGTGAACCCCTCACTGAAGCTTTCTTT
TRBJ2-1 TRBV9 NA TRBD2 CASSTGLAGVRDEQFF TGTGCCAGCAGCACTGGACTAGCGGGAGTCCGGGATGAGCAGTTCTTC
TRBJ2-3 TRBV5-6 NA TRBD2 CASSLEAAGAITQYF TGTGCCAGCAGCTTGGAGGCAGCGGGGGCCATAACGCAGTATTTT
TRBJ2-3 TRBV27 many NA CASSSGYSTDTQYF TGTGCCAGCAGTTCGGGTTACAGCACAGATACGCAGTATTTT
TRBJ1-5 TRBV28 NA TRBD1 CASSFRTGRQPQHF TGTGCCAGCAGTTTCCGGACAGGGAGGCAGCCCCAGCATTTT
TRBJ1-2 TRBV19 NA TRBD1 CASSIGFVRTGDGYTF TGTGCCAGTAGTATAGGCTTTGTGAGGACAGGGGATGGCTACACCTTC
TRBJ2-2 TRBV7-3 NA NA CASSELGLSNTGELFF TGTGCCAGCAGCGAACTAGGACTTTCGAACACCGGGGAGCTGTTTTTT
TRBJ2-7 TRBV5-1 few TRBD1 CASSALGTVVDEQYF TGCGCCAGCAGCGCGCTCGGGACAGTGGTCGACGAGCAGTACTTC
TRBJ2-5 TRBV10-2 NA NA CASSEIAGLLETQYF TGCGCCAGCAGTGAGATAGCAGGACTGCTGGAGACCCAGTACTTC
TRBJ2-3 TRBV9 NA NA CASSPTLRGGTDTQYF TGTGCCAGCAGCCCGACTCTTAGGGGGGGGACAGATACGCAGTATTTT
TRBJ2-3 TRBV4-2 NA TRBD2 CASSQDYSGGAVDTQYF TGTGCCAGCAGCCAAGACTATAGCGGGGGGGCGGTAGATACGCAGTATTTT
TRBJ2-2 TRBV19 NA TRBD2 CASTISGREYTGELFF TGTGCCAGTACCATAAGCGGGAGGGAATACACCGGGGAGCTGTTTTTT
TRBJ2-5 TRBV5-1 NA TRBD2 CASSQTSGGRETQYF TGCGCCAGCAGCCAAACTAGCGGGGGGCGAGAGACCCAGTACTTC
TRBJ2-7 TRBV11-2 NA NA CASCGLPNVDEQYF TGTGCCAGCTGCGGACTACCGAACGTGGACGAGCAGTACTTC
TRBJ1-1 TRBV9 NA TRBD1 CASSVAGGATEAFF TGTGCCAGCAGCGTAGCAGGGGGCGCGACTGAAGCTTTCTTT